These 32 T cell receptor beta chains came from one sample sequenced in a study of T cells in Graves' hyperthyroidism and ophthalmopathy. The CDR3 regions of TCR beta were amplified from RNA transcripts. Researchers ran a first-round RT-PCR on the TCR CDR3 using the HTBI primer set. TCRdb independently ran MiXCR on the multiplex PCR reads; one entry per CDR3 protein. The sample lists about 410,000 distinct CDR3 sequences; approximately 14% were seen once. Sequenced material: blood. These receptors were taken from a young man with Graves' ophthalmopathy.

There are many counts of this clonotype. The chain couples TRBV6-1 to TRBJ2-3; D is uncertain. V was cut by 5 bases and J by 4 bases, with 7 bases left in between. The V gene's germline CDR1 is MNHNS and CDR2 SASEGT. This CDR3 region has 12 residues. As DNA, the CDR3 is TGTGCCAGCAGTTACCCCGCAGATACGCAGTATTTT. Its translation: CASSYPADTQYF.

At least ten counts were recorded for this clonotype. At one of its ends the junction is not consistent with the germline gene, which may arise from a read error. The CDR3 protein is CAISESKLDRGEEAQYF. DNA of the CDR3: TGTGCCATCAGTGAGTCTAAGCTTGACAGGGGCGAAGAGGCCCAGTACTTC. The chain recombines TRBV10-3 with TRBJ2-5, with TRBD1 matching over 8 bases. Germline assignment: CDR1 ENHRY and CDR2 SYGVKD. The length of the CDR3 is 17 residues.

The J gene is TRBJ2-1, the V gene TRBV4-1, with 8 bases fitting TRBD2. V trimming: 3 bases; J trimming: 6 bases; junction bases outside the gene matches: 22. CDR3 length: 20 amino acids. CDR1 is MGHRA and CDR2 is YSYEKL in the germline V gene. DNA for the CDR3: TGCGCCAGCAGCCACGGGGGGGGGAGGGGACCCCCAGGTGATTTCAATGAGCAGTTCTTC. Translating gives CASSHGGGRGPPGDFNEQFF.

In this sample, this clonotype turned up many times. V gene TRBV6-1 combines with J gene TRBJ1-1; maybe TRBD1 (6 bases). This CDR3 has 16 amino acids. Per germline, CDR1 MNHNS and CDR2 SASEGT. Trimming took off 7 bases at V and 5 bases at J, with 23 bases between the two ends. In DNA, the CDR3 is TGTGCCAGCATTGGCCACGGAACACAGGGTATTACTGAAGCTTTCTTT. Translating it yields CASIGHGTQGITEAFF.

This clonotype was seen repeatedly, ten times or more. This chain joins TRBV6-1 and TRBJ2-7; 9 bases are shared with TRBD1. The CDR3 length is 14 residues. V lost 6 bases to trimming and J lost 0 bases; unmatched junction nucleotides: 3. From germline, CDR1 is MNHNS and CDR2 SASEGT. CDR3 amino acids: CASRGTGSSYEQYF. For the CDR3, the DNA is TGTGCCAGCAGGGGGACAGGGAGCTCCTACGAGCAGTACTTC.

At least ten counts were recorded for this clonotype. The chain couples TRBV6-5 to TRBJ2-1; D possibly corresponds to TRBD2 (5 bases). Germline values: CDR1 MNHEY, CDR2 SVGAGI. Trimming cost V 1 base and J 4 bases, with 14 bases left between them. This CDR3 spans 16 amino acids. The CDR3 DNA sequence: TGTGCCAGCAGTTACTTGGCCGGGGAGTTTTACAATGAGCAGTTCTTC. This codes for CASSYLAGEFYNEQFF.

This sequence joins TRBV6-1 and TRBJ2-2, with TRBD1 identical over 8 bases. The CDR3 has 13 residues. With V trimmed by 10 bases and J by 6 bases, 7 bases remained unmatched. CDR1 is MNHNS and CDR2 is SASEGT in the germline V gene. The CDR3 DNA reads as TGTGCCACCGGACAGGGCATCCCCGGGGAGCTGTTTTTT. This encodes CATGQGIPGELFF.

The CDR3 here is CASSQEGAGQETQYF. CDR3 nucleotide sequence: TGCGCCAGCAGCCAAGAGGGCGCTGGCCAAGAGACCCAGTACTTC. The chain carries TRBV4-1 and TRBJ2-5; unclear D gene. Germline values: CDR1 MGHRA, CDR2 YSYEKL. V lost 0 bases, J lost 1 base, and 9 bases lay in between. CDR3 size: 15 residues.

This clonotype turned up a few times. J is TRBJ2-5 and V is TRBV7-9; no definite D call. CDR1 SEHNR and CDR2 FQNEAQ come from the germline V gene (reference sequence). V was cut by 5 bases and J by 4 bases, with 17 bases left in between. The CDR3 length is 15 residues. CDR3 amino acids: CASSGRVGGPETQYF. As DNA, the CDR3 is TGTGCCAGCAGCGGAAGGGTCGGCGGCCCAGAGACCCAGTACTTC.

The chain joins TRBV3-1 to TRBJ2-5; 7 positions agree with TRBD2. With 7 bases clipped from V and 0 bases from J, the junction kept 8 bases outside the gene matches. Germline CDR1 LGHDT, CDR2 YNNKEL (reference sequence). This CDR3 is 15 amino acids long. The CDR3 sequence is CASNHAGTNQETQYF. The CDR3 DNA sequence: TGTGCCAGCAACCATGCCGGGACTAACCAAGAGACCCAGTACTTC.

This clonotype was observed many times. This sequence joins TRBV7-9 and TRBJ2-1; 10 bases align to TRBD2. The CDR3 totals 15 residues. Per germline, CDR1 SEHNR and CDR2 FQNEAQ (reference sequence). J gave up 9 bases and V 1 base, and 6 bases lay outside the gene matches. In DNA, the CDR3 is TGTGCCAGCAGCTTAGGAGCGGGAGGGCAGGGTGAGCAGTTCTTC. Amino acid sequence: CASSLGAGGQGEQFF.

The CDR3 loop reads CASSPRVEGGYTF. CDR3 coding DNA: TGTGCCAGCAGCCCCCGTGTAGAGGGTGGCTACACCTTC. The chain employs TRBV14 and TRBJ1-2; D uncertain. CDR1 and CDR2 from the germline V gene are SGHDN and FVKESK. CDR3 length: 13 amino acids. The V and J ends lost 4 bases and 7 bases respectively, with 13 bases between them.

This chain connects TRBV20-1 to TRBJ2-2; D call uncertain. The CDR3 runs to 13 residues. Trimming pared 2 bases from V and 5 bases from J, leaving 9 bases between. Germline values: CDR1 DFQATT, CDR2 SNEGSKA (reference sequence). CDR3 sequence (DNA): TGCAGTGCTAGACGTCAAGGAACCGGGGAGCTGTTTTTT. This sequence encodes CSARRQGTGELFF.

The genes are TRBV7-3 and TRBJ2-5, with TRBD1 identical over 10 bases. V was clipped by 5 bases and J by 5 bases; unmatched bases: 8. CDR3 length equals 15 residues. Per the germline V gene, CDR1 is SGHTA and CDR2 is FQGTGA. This CDR3 reads CASSPGQGFLETQYF. The CDR3, as DNA: TGTGCCAGCAGCCCGGGACAGGGGTTTTTGGAGACCCAGTACTTC.

This clonotype occurred many times. The V call is TRBV9, the J call TRBJ2-1, with TRBD2 matching 7 bases. The CDR3 has 15 residues. Germline V gene lookup returns CDR1 SGDLS and CDR2 YYNGEE. J gave up 2 bases and V 0 bases, and 2 bases lay outside the gene matches. The CDR3 is CASSVGGGAYNEQFF. The CDR3 region has the DNA TGTGCCAGCAGCGTAGGGGGGGGGGCCTACAATGAGCAGTTCTTC.

This clonotype appeared many times. The chain is built from TRBV2 and TRBJ1-1; D unclear. CDR3 length equals 11 residues. CDR1 and CDR2 from the germline V gene are SNHLY and FYNNEI. Trimming took off 9 bases at V and 3 bases at J, with 8 bases between the two ends. CDR3 nucleotides: TGTGCCAGGGCCGTCTACACTGAAGCTTTCTTT. Protein product: CARAVYTEAFF. Complete variable domain (other parts from reference TRBV2 and TRBJ1-1): EPEVTQTPSHQVTQMGQEVILRCVPISNHLYFYWYRQILGQKVEFLVSFYNNEISEKSEIFDDQFSVERPDGSNFTLKIRSTKLEDSAMYFCARAVYTEAFFGQGTRLTVV.

Many counts were recorded for this clonotype. V gene TRBV11-2 combines with J gene TRBJ2-5; 13 bases map to TRBD2. Germline V gene lookup returns CDR1 SGHAT and CDR2 FQNNGV. The CDR3 covers 16 residues. After removal of 4 bases from V and 5 bases from J, the junction contained 7 bases not matched to a gene. DNA of the CDR3: TGTGCCAGCAGCTCAGGACTAGCGGGGGTGAGGGAGACCCAGTACTTC. Amino acid sequence: CASSSGLAGVRETQYF.

This clonotype came up many times. J is TRBJ1-5 and V is TRBV5-5; no firm D call. The CDR3 is made up of 14 amino acids. CDR1 is SGHKS and CDR2 is YYEKEE in the germline V gene (reference sequence). Trimming shortened V by 2 bases and J by 5 bases, and 11 bases separated the two germline ends. CDR3 DNA: TGTGCCAGCAGCTTATCTAGGGAGTATCAGCCCCAGCATTTT. Encoded protein: CASSLSREYQPQHF.

Only a few counts were recorded for this clonotype. A much larger clone lies a single base off, so this may be a read error. The CDR3 DNA reads TGTGTCAGCAGCTTCTATCCGGGAAACACTGAAGCTTTCTTT. Encoded protein: CVSSFYPGNTEAFF. This chain uses TRBV7-3 with TRBJ1-1, with D unresolved. Germline V gene lookup returns CDR1 SGHTA and CDR2 FQGTGA. The CDR3 loop spans 14 amino acids.

This clonotype has only a few counts. This chain links TRBV10-1 with TRBJ2-3, with D possibly being TRBD1 (5 bases). The CDR3 sequence is 16 residues long. Trimming pared 0 bases from V and 2 bases from J, leaving 12 bases between. Per the germline V gene, CDR1 is WNHNN and CDR2 is SYGVQD (reference sequence). CDR3 in DNA: TGCGCCAGCAGTGAGTCGCTAAAGGGGTTCACAGATACGCAGTATTTT. It is translated as CASSESLKGFTDTQYF.

The sample holds many counts of this clonotype. V usage is TRBV6-5 and J usage is TRBJ1-5, with 12 bases aligning to TRBD1. Germline V gives CDR1 MNHEY, CDR2 SVGAGI. V trimming: 0 bases; J trimming: 6 bases; junction bases outside the gene matches: 9. This CDR3 is built from 18 residues. The CDR3 sequence is CASSYSNAGTGGLQPQHF. DNA for the CDR3: TGTGCCAGCAGTTACTCGAACGCCGGGACAGGGGGCCTTCAGCCCCAGCATTTT.

This chain links TRBV29-1 with TRBJ2-3; 7 bases agree with TRBD1. CDR1 SQVTM and CDR2 ANQGSEA come from the germline V gene. V lost 2 bases, J lost 2 bases, and 10 bases stayed unmatched. CDR3 length: 16 residues. Here the CDR3 DNA reads TGCAGCGTTGAATTGCCTCGGGACAGCCCCACAGATACGCAGTATTTT. Residues: CSVELPRDSPTDTQYF.

The V call is TRBV11-2, the J call TRBJ2-1; the match to TRBD2 covers 13 bases. This CDR3 contains 18 residues. The germline V gene encodes CDR1 SGHAT and CDR2 FQNNGV. The V gene end was trimmed by 1 base and the J gene end by 9 bases; junction bases not matched to a gene: 12. CDR3 loop: CASSLARGGLAGVGEQFF. The CDR3 nucleotides read TGTGCCAGCAGCTTAGCTAGAGGCGGACTAGCGGGAGTGGGTGAGCAGTTCTTC.

With respect to this clonotype: Germline and junction disagree at one end, which may indicate a read error. V usage is TRBV5-6 and J usage is TRBJ1-1, with D unclear. The CDR3 is made up of 14 amino acids. CDR1 is SGHDT, CDR2 YYEEEE, per germline. CDR3 in DNA: TGTGTCAGCAGCTTATTAACCGAGAACACTGAAGCTTTCTTT. Translated: CVSSLLTENTEAFF.

Many counts were recorded for this clonotype. The chain combines TRBV7-8 with TRBJ2-7, with D unclear. The CDR3 extends over 13 amino acids. The germline CDR1 and CDR2 sequences are SGHVS and FQNEAQ. The V end lost 1 base, the J end lost 3 bases, and 7 bases lay between the germline ends. The CDR3 nucleotides read TGTGCCAGCAGCTTAGGAATGGTCTACGAGCAGTACTTC. Its protein product is CASSLGMVYEQYF.

This sequence joins TRBV6-6 and TRBJ1-2; D not resolved. Trimming stripped 0 bases from V and 3 bases from J, with 8 bases between. Germline CDR1 reads MNHNY; CDR2 reads SVGAGI (reference sequence). The CDR3 length is 14 residues. In nucleotides, the CDR3 is TGTGCCAGCAGTTACTCGAGGACCGACTATGGCTACACCTTC. Translation: CASSYSRTDYGYTF.

There are many counts of this clonotype. The rearrangement joins TRBV11-2 to TRBJ2-3; a weak D match, TRBD1 (5 bases). Per the germline V gene, CDR1 is SGHAT and CDR2 is FQNNGV. The CDR3 runs to 14 residues. V shed 6 bases and J shed 4 bases, with 14 bases lying between them. The CDR3 spells CASRRKGWADTQYF. The CDR3 DNA follows: TGTGCCAGCAGGAGGAAGGGGTGGGCAGATACGCAGTATTTT.

This clonotype was seen repeatedly, ten times or more. The chain links TRBV7-2 to TRBJ2-1, with D possibly called TRBD1 or TRBD2 (6 bases each). Looked up from germline, CDR1 is SGHTA and CDR2 is FQGNSA. The CDR3 has 14 amino acids. V was pared by 5 bases and J by 9 bases, with 17 bases between. The CDR3 nucleotides are TGTGCCAGCAGCCCACGGGGGCTTGACACTGAGCAGTTCTTC. Its protein is CASSPRGLDTEQFF. The complete variable domain, with remaining parts taken from reference TRBV7-2 and TRBJ2-1, reads GAGVSQSPSNKVTEKGKDVELRCDPISGHTALYWYRQSLGQGLEFLIYFQGNSAPDKSGLPSDRFSAERTGGSVSTLTIQRTQQEDSAVYLCASSPRGLDTEQFFGPGTRLTVL.

Many counts were recorded for this clonotype. The chain combines TRBV2 with TRBJ2-1; 12 bases align to TRBD2. The CDR3 loop spans 16 amino acids. Trimming at V came to 6 bases and at J to 8 bases, leaving 11 bases not matched to a gene. Germline CDR1 SNHLY, CDR2 FYNNEI. CDR3 protein: CASRARLAGELDEQFF. CDR3 DNA sequence: TGTGCCAGCAGGGCACGACTAGCGGGAGAGTTAGATGAGCAGTTCTTC.

The chain couples TRBV19 to TRBJ2-7, with 7 positions matching TRBD1. CDR3 length equals 13 residues. The V gene's germline CDR1 is LNHDA and CDR2 SQIVND (reference sequence). The trim removed 6 bases at V and 2 bases at J, leaving 4 bases unmatched. CDR3 nucleotides: TGTGCCAGTAGGGCAGGGGGTACCTACGAGCAGTACTTC. It specifies CASRAGGTYEQYF.

V usage is TRBV6-1 and J usage is TRBJ2-7; D gene unclear. Germline V CDR1 and CDR2: MNHNS, SASEGT. The CDR3 covers 12 residues. V dropped 5 bases and J dropped 3 bases, with 8 bases sitting between them. The CDR3 here is CASSMARYEQYF. Here the CDR3 DNA reads TGTGCCAGCAGTATGGCTCGCTACGAGCAGTACTTC.

The chain is built from TRBV5-6 and TRBJ2-6; TRBD1 aligns across 8 bases. CDR1 is SGHDT and CDR2 is YYEEEE in the germline V gene. V lost 4 bases and J lost 0; bases outside the gene matches: 9. The CDR3 totals 18 residues. CDR3 sequence (DNA): TGTGCCAGCAGCGTCTTTGGACAGGGCTACTCTGGGGCCAACGTCCTGACTTTC. Its translation: CASSVFGQGYSGANVLTF.